Listed here is a single T cell receptor beta chain. Per germline, CDR1 LGHNA and CDR2 YSLEER. The length of the CDR3 is 16 residues. This entry belongs to a study of cytomegalovirus exposure and HLA in healthy donors. PCR used 60 Vbeta primers and 13 Jbeta primers. The protocol was immunoSEQ multiplex PCR, while the TCRdb copy is restricted to in-frame clones and leaves out a portion. The repertoire table contains some 160,000 clones. This clonotype was obtained from a man aged 30-40 years in good health and CMV-seronegative. Sequencing used PBMCs. V gene TRBV4-3 combines with J gene TRBJ2-5; a weak D match, TRBD2 (6 bases). The J call is uncertain, as TRBJ2-7 better fits the DNA end. As DNA, the CDR3 is TGCGCCAGCAGCCAAGAAGTGGGCGGGACCGTCTACGAGCAGTACTTC. Translated, it gives CASSQEVGGTVYEQYF.